This T cell receptor beta chain was observed in a study of cytotoxic CD8 clonotypes in ibrutinib-treated CLL. Whole-study results and caveats: Baseline levels were approached again at progression, after clonality had risen at ibrutinib response.

Germline CDR1 is SNHLY and CDR2 is FYNNEI. Trimming at V came to 1 base and at J to 2 bases, leaving 12 bases not matched to a gene. The CDR3 runs 18 residues. With sequencing, the targeted depth ranged from 1 in 200,000 to 1 in 1 million T cells. The method was immunoSEQ multiplex PCR; TCRdb's version includes in-frame clones alone and lacks a portion of them. The repertoire holds fewer than 50,000 clones, with about 69% as singletons. About this clone itself: Its matching antigen is unknown.

This receptor was taken from a human donor with chronic lymphocytic leukemia. The specimen comprised PBMCs, sampled after 24 months of ibrutinib treatment. The chain employs TRBV2 and TRBJ2-7; 9 bases map to TRBD2. The CDR3 spells CASSEEEEVAGAPYEQYF. The CDR3 nucleotides read TGTGCCAGCAGTGAAGAGGAGGAGGTAGCGGGAGCCCCCTACGAGCAGTACTTC. Based on the CDR3 plus reference TRBV2 and TRBJ2-7, the full variable domain is EPEVTQTPSHQVTQMGQEVILRCVPISNHLYFYWYRQILGQKVEFLVSFYNNEISEKSEIFDDQFSVERPDGSNFTLKIRSTKLEDSAMYFCASSEEEEVAGAPYEQYFGPGTRLTVT.